One TCR beta chain is described in this entry. Its antigen remains unknown. The CDR3 is 15 amino acids. Germline CDR1 MGHRA, CDR2 YSYEKL. Trimming took off 4 bases at V and 2 bases at J, with 12 bases between the two ends. Sample time point: persistent/refractory GD, antithyroid drugs over 5 years with positive TRAb. There was RNA extracted from PBMCs, and the TCR library was made from it. The data are from a study of regulatory T cells in long-lasting Graves disease. Notes on the study in general: Between persistent patients, 2,500 to 3,500 public clonotypes were shared, exceeding the approximately 990 shared between new patients.

Relying on iRepertoire HTBI primers and Arm-PCR of CDR3 regions, the team built TCR beta libraries. From the multiplex PCR reads, TCRdb called clonotypes with MiXCR, one entry per CDR3 protein. The sample carries some 340,000 distinct CDR3 sequences, 20% to 25% recorded once. Specimen: peripheral blood mononuclear cells (PBMCs), collected when the disease was refractory, from a patient treated with antithyroid drugs. The receptor was isolated from a middle-aged woman with Graves disease. The rearrangement joins TRBV4-1 to TRBJ1-5, with no clear D. The CDR3 region is CASSLPGLGNQPQHF. In DNA form, the CDR3 reads TGCGCCAGCAGCCTACCGGGGTTGGGCAATCAGCCCCAGCATTTT.